Listed below are T cell receptor beta chains from one sample, sequenced in a study of Graves' ophthalmopathy and Graves' hyperthyroidism. TCRdb called the multiplex PCR reads again in MiXCR, with one record for every CDR3 protein. The sample has about 550,000 distinct CDR3 sequences, under 40% seen once; the top ten hold about 4.1%. Sequenced sample: peripheral blood or thyroid tissue (not recorded which). The receptors come from an adult man with Graves' hyperthyroidism. The CDR3 runs from the conserved cysteine through the conserved F or W. Fields, in order: J gene, clone size, V gene, D gene, CDR3 protein, CDR3 DNA. D genes are given only for firm matches. Some rows have no size entry. The others give once, few or many, or a class for an expanded clone.

TRBJ2-5,NA,TRBV12-3/TRBV12-4,TRBD1,CASSWGQGAIETQYF,TGTGCCAGCAGTTGGGGACAGGGCGCGATAGAGACCCAGTACTTC
TRBJ1-1,NA,TRBV5-4,NA,CASSLTGHINTEAFF,TGCGCCAGCAGCTTGACGGGACACATAAACACTGAAGCTTTCTTT
TRBJ2-7,many,TRBV7-2,TRBD2,CASSFRWSGAWDEQYF,TGTGCCAGCAGCTTTCGGTGGAGCGGGGCCTGGGACGAGCAGTACTTC
TRBJ2-6,NA,TRBV7-9,TRBD2,CASSLTGTSGRTF,TGTGCCAGCAGCTTAACCGGGACTAGCGGGAGGACTTTC
TRBJ2-5,NA,TRBV7-9,TRBD2,CASSRDGPGGLAEQETQYF,TGTGCCAGCAGCCGCGACGGACCCGGGGGTCTAGCGGAGCAAGAGACCCAGTACTTC
TRBJ2-5,NA,TRBV29-1,NA,CSSERGTETQYF,TGCAGCTCAGAAAGGGGTACAGAGACCCAGTACTTC
TRBJ2-2,many,TRBV7-3,NA,CASRSDSAGELFF,TGTGCCAGCAGGTCAGATTCGGCCGGGGAGCTGTTTTTT
TRBJ2-7,NA,TRBV5-8,NA,CASSLDSGLGEQYF,TGTGCCAGCAGCTTGGACAGTGGTTTGGGGGAGCAGTACTTC
TRBJ2-5,many,TRBV7-2,NA,CASSPTGRGETQYF,TGTGCCAGCAGCCCCACGGGGCGAGGGGAGACCCAGTACTTC
TRBJ2-5,many,TRBV5-5,NA,CASSFRGIHQETQYF,TGTGCCAGCAGCTTTCGGGGGATTCACCAAGAGACCCAGTACTTC
TRBJ2-5,NA,TRBV7-9,TRBD1,CASSPSGGTGDGGETQYF,TGTGCCAGCAGCCCATCGGGCGGGACAGGGGATGGGGGAGAGACCCAGTACTTC
TRBJ1-2,NA,TRBV5-1,NA,CASSLDGTTSYGYTF,TGCGCCAGCAGCTTGGACGGGACAACCTCGTATGGCTACACCTTC
TRBJ2-7,many,TRBV5-8,TRBD1,CASSPGQDSYEQYF,TGTGCCAGCAGCCCCGGACAGGATTCCTACGAGCAGTACTTC
TRBJ2-2,many,TRBV29-1,NA,CSVDTGELFF,TGCAGCGTCGACACCGGGGAGCTGTTTTTT
TRBJ1-1,NA,TRBV2,TRBD1,CASTQWTGTVITEAFF,TGTGCCAGCACACAATGGACAGGGACGGTGATCACTGAAGCTTTCTTT
TRBJ2-2,many,TRBV7-3,NA,CASSLTAGDPGELFF,TGTGCCAGCAGCTTAACGGCAGGGGATCCCGGGGAGCTGTTTTTT
TRBJ2-1,NA,TRBV19,TRBD2,CASSIYPTSGGTPPDEQFF,TGTGCCAGTAGTATTTATCCCACTAGCGGGGGGACACCACCCGATGAGCAGTTCTTC
TRBJ2-6,NA,TRBV5-1,NA,CASSLEPGTGANVLTF,TGCGCCAGCAGCTTGGAGCCAGGGACTGGGGCCAACGTCCTGACTTTC
TRBJ1-1,many,TRBV20-1,NA,CSARDIVQVEAFF,TGCAGTGCTAGAGATATCGTGCAGGTTGAAGCTTTCTTT
TRBJ2-7,few,TRBV3-1,NA,CASSQVPYEQYF,TGTGCCAGCAGCCAAGTGCCCTACGAGCAGTACTTC
TRBJ2-3,few,TRBV2,TRBD2,CASSESGGGSTDTQYF,TGTGCCAGCAGTGAATCGGGAGGCGGGTCCACAGATACGCAGTATTTT
TRBJ1-1,few,TRBV9,NA,CASSVVFSSEAFF,TGTGCCAGCAGCGTAGTATTCTCGAGTGAAGCTTTCTTT
TRBJ2-7,many,TRBV7-9,NA,CASSLGSLVGYEQYF,TGTGCCAGCAGCTTGGGCTCCCTGGTTGGGTACGAGCAGTACTTC
TRBJ1-1,NA,TRBV9,TRBD1,CASSNTQGYTEALF,TGTGCCAGCAGTAATACACAGGGGTACACTGAAGCTCTCTTT
TRBJ2-5,few,TRBV14,NA,CANQETQYF,TGTGCCAACCAAGAGACCCAGTACTTC
TRBJ1-2,few,TRBV19,TRBD1,CASHRGLYYGYTF,TGTGCCAGCCACAGGGGGCTATACTATGGCTACACCTTC
TRBJ1-2,NA,TRBV20-1,NA,CSARELNYGYTF,TGCAGTGCTAGAGAGTTAAACTATGGCTACACCTTC
TRBJ2-7,NA,TRBV29-1,NA,CSVGWDNSYEQYF,TGCAGCGTTGGATGGGACAACTCCTACGAGCAGTACTTC
TRBJ2-5,few,TRBV30,NA,CAWSLRFQETQYF,TGTGCCTGGAGTCTACGGTTCCAAGAGACCCAGTACTTC
TRBJ2-2,NA,TRBV7-3,NA,CASSQVPRGSSNTGELFF,TGCGCCAGCAGCCAAGTCCCCCGGGGGTCCTCGAACACCGGGGAGCTGTTTTTT
TRBJ1-2,NA,TRBV29-1,NA,CSVEGRGATNYGYTF,TGCAGCGTTGAAGGGAGGGGGGCGACTAACTATGGCTACACCTTC
TRBJ2-2,NA,TRBV5-1,NA,CASSLDTGDAGELFF,TGCGCCAGCAGCTTGGACACGGGGGATGCCGGGGAGCTGTTTTTT
TRBJ2-7,NA,TRBV10-1,NA,CASDDSKDGSDVYEQYF,TGCGCCAGCGACGATTCCAAGGATGGCAGCGATGTGTACGAGCAGTACTTC
TRBJ1-5,many,TRBV12-3/TRBV12-4,TRBD1,CASSNRGLDNQPQHF,TGTGCCAGCAGCAACAGGGGGCTAGACAATCAGCCCCAGCATTTT
TRBJ2-1,NA,TRBV4-1,NA,CASSQRGDYNEQFF,TGCGCCAGCAGCCAGAGGGGCGACTACAATGAGCAGTTCTTC
TRBJ2-5,NA,TRBV10-2,TRBD1,CASRRDRGSNQPQYF,TGCGCCAGCAGGAGGGACAGGGGTAGCAATCAGCCCCAGTACTTC
TRBJ2-7,many,TRBV6-6,TRBD2,CASSPPPGLAQYEQYF,TGTGCCAGCAGCCCGCCTCCGGGACTAGCCCAGTACGAGCAGTACTTC
TRBJ2-1,few,TRBV29-1,TRBD2,CSVAFAGVNEQFF,TGCAGCGTTGCGTTTGCGGGAGTGAATGAGCAGTTCTTC
TRBJ2-3,few,TRBV7-9,NA,CASRTYSGSTDTQYF,TGTGCCAGCAGAACCTATAGCGGTAGCACAGATACGCAGTATTTT
TRBJ1-6,NA,TRBV7-9,TRBD1,CASSFRDRVSVLNSPLHF,TGTGCCAGCAGCTTCCGGGACAGGGTCTCCGTCCTTAATTCACCCCTCCACTTT
TRBJ1-1,many,TRBV11-2,NA,CASSLDLRTEAFF,TGTGCCAGCAGCTTAGATCTTAGGACTGAAGCTTTCTTT
TRBJ1-4,many,TRBV29-1,NA,CSVEFEKLFF,TGCAGCGTTGAGTTTGAAAAACTGTTTTTT
TRBJ2-3,once,TRBV20-1,NA,CSADVLETDTQYF,TGCAGTGCTGACGTGCTAGAAACAGATACGCAGTATTTT
TRBJ2-5,NA,TRBV29-1,NA,CSLSEIQETQYF,TGCAGCTTATCCGAAATACAAGAGACCCAGTACTTC
TRBJ2-7,NA,TRBV29-1,TRBD1,CSVGDRGIPSYEQYF,TGCAGCGTTGGGGACAGGGGGATCCCCTCCTACGAGCAGTACTTC
TRBJ2-1,NA,TRBV7-2,TRBD1,CASSLDGTGGYNEQFF,TGTGCCAGCAGCTTAGACGGGACAGGGGGATACAATGAGCAGTTCTTC
TRBJ2-1,NA,TRBV7-2,NA,CASSSDRSSYEQFF,TGTGCCAGCAGCTCCGACAGGAGCTCCTACGAGCAGTTCTTC
TRBJ2-3,NA,TRBV29-1,NA,CSVGRVGNEQYF,TGCAGCGTCGGCAGGGTGGGCAATGAGCAGTATTTT
TRBJ2-5,NA,TRBV7-9,TRBD2,CASSLGTASGGETQYF,TGTGCCAGCAGCTTAGGGACGGCTAGCGGCGGAGAGACCCAGTACTTC
TRBJ1-6,many,TRBV12-3/TRBV12-4,TRBD1,CASSGTGGSNSPLHF,TGTGCCAGCAGCGGGACAGGGGGAAGTAATTCACCCCTCCACTTT
TRBJ2-2,NA,TRBV15,TRBD2,CATSDGSSGRRTTGELFF,TGTGCCACCAGCGACGGCAGTAGCGGGAGAAGGACCACCGGGGAGCTGTTTTTT
TRBJ2-7,many,TRBV5-8,NA,CASSSGGSTYEQYF,TGTGCCAGCAGTTCCGGGGGCTCGACCTACGAGCAGTACTTC
TRBJ2-5,many,TRBV19,TRBD2,CASSSEGLAGSGYQETQYF,TGTGCCAGTAGTTCGGAAGGACTAGCGGGATCCGGGTACCAAGAGACCCAGTACTTC
TRBJ2-1,few,TRBV24-1,NA,CATSGPAAYNEQFF,TGTGCCACCAGTGGGCCAGCCGCTTACAATGAGCAGTTCTTC
TRBJ1-5,many,TRBV2,TRBD1,CASSLGQGARQPQHF,TGTGCCAGCAGCCTAGGACAGGGGGCACGACAGCCCCAGCATTTT
TRBJ1-5,NA,TRBV12-5,TRBD1,CASGLMDRGQPQHF,TGTGCTAGTGGGTTGATGGACAGGGGTCAGCCCCAGCATTTT
TRBJ1-2,NA,TRBV6-5,NA,CASGVHGLDTF,TGTGCCAGCGGCGTCCACGGATTGGACACCTTC
TRBJ1-1,NA,TRBV12-3/TRBV12-4,NA,CASSTFLRGLNTEAFF,TGTGCCAGCAGTACCTTCCTCAGGGGCCTCAACACTGAAGCTTTCTTT
TRBJ2-7,many,TRBV7-2,NA,CASSLDREAVYEQYF,TGTGCCAGCAGCTTAGACAGGGAGGCGGTCTACGAGCAGTACTTC